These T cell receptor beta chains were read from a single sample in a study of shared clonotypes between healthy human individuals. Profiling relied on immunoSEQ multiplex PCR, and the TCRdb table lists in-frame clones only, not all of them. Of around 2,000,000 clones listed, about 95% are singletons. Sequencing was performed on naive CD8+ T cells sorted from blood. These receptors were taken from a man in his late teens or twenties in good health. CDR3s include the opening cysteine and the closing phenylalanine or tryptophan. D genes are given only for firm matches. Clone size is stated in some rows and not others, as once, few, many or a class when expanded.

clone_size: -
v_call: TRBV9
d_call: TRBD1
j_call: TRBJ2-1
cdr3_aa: CASSGGTGAYNEQFF
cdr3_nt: TGTGCCAGCAGCGGGGGGACAGGGGCCTACAATGAGCAGTTCTTC

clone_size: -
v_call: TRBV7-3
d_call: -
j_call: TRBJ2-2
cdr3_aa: CASSLSDISGELFF
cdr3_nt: TGTGCCAGCAGCTTATCAGATATCAGCGGGGAGCTGTTTTTT

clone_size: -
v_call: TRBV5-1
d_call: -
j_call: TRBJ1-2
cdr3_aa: CASSLSQGTNYGYTF
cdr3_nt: TGCGCCAGCAGCTTGAGTCAGGGGACTAACTATGGCTACACCTTC

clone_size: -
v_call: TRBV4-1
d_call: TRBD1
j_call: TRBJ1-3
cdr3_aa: CASSQDRGAGNTIYF
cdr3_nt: TGCGCCAGCAGCCAGGACAGGGGAGCTGGAAACACCATATATTTT

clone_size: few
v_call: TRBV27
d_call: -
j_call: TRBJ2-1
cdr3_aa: CASRGSSYNEQFF
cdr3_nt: TGTGCCAGCAGGGGGAGCTCCTACAATGAGCAGTTCTTC

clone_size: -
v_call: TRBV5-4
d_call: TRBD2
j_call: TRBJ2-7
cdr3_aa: CASSSGTSGDEQYF
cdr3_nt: TGTGCCAGCAGCTCTGGGACTAGCGGGGACGAGCAGTACTTC

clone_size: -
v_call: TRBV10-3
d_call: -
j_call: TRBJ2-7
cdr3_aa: CAISESTLASQNIYEQYF
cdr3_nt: TGTGCCATCAGTGAGTCGACTCTGGCTAGCCAGAACATCTACGAGCAGTACTTC

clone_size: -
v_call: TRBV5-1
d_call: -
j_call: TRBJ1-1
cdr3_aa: CASSLVPTTEAFF
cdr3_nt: TGCGCCAGCAGCTTGGTGCCGACGACTGAAGCTTTCTTT

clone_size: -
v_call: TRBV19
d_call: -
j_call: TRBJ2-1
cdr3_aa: CASSVQGTYNEQFF
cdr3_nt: TGTGCCAGTAGTGTACAGGGCACCTACAATGAGCAGTTCTTC

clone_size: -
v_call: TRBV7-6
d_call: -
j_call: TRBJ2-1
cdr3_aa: CASGSPGVQEQFF
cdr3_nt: TGTGCCAGCGGCTCTCCCGGGGTCCAAGAGCAGTTCTTC

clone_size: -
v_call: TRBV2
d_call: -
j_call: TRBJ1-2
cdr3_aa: CASSEDRVGGYTF
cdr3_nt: TGTGCCAGCAGTGAAGACAGGGTAGGTGGCTACACCTTC

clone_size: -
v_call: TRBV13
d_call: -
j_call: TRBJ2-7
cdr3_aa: CASSPNTYEQYF
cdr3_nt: TGTGCCAGCAGCCCCAACACCTACGAGCAGTACTTC

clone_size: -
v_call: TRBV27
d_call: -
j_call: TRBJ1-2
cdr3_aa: CASSLSQGHYYGYTF
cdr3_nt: TGTGCCAGCAGTTTATCGCAGGGGCACTACTATGGCTACACCTTC

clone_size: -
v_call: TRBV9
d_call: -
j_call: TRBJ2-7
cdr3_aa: CASSPDRFPGEQYF
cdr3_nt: TGTGCCAGCAGCCCCGACAGGTTCCCAGGCGAGCAGTACTTC

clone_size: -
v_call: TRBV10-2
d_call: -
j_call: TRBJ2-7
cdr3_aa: CASSDSAFYEQYF
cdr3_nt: TGCGCCAGCAGTGACTCAGCTTTCTACGAGCAGTACTTC

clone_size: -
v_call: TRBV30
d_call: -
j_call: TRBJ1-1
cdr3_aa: CAWSARESTEAFF
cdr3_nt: TGTGCCTGGAGTGCAAGGGAAAGCACTGAAGCTTTCTTT

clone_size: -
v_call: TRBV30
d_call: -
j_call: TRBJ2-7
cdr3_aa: CAWVGSANPYEQYF
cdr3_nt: TGTGCCTGGGTGGGATCGGCGAATCCCTACGAGCAGTACTTC

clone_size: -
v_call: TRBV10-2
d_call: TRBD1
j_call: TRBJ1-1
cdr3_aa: CASSPGTGGYTEAFF
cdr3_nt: TGCGCCAGCAGCCCAGGGACAGGAGGGTACACTGAAGCTTTCTTT

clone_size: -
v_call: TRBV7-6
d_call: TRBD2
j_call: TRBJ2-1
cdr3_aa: CASSSGTSGRVDSYNEQFF
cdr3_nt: TGTGCCAGCAGCTCCGGGACTAGCGGGAGGGTTGATTCCTACAATGAGCAGTTCTTC

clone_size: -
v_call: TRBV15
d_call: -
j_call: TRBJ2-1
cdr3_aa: CATQAGDPYNEQFF
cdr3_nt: TGTGCCACCCAGGCAGGTGACCCTTACAATGAGCAGTTCTTC

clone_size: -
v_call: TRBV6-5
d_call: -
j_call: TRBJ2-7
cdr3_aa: CASTIGRSYEQYF
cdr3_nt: TGTGCCAGCACTATTGGACGGTCCTACGAGCAGTACTTC

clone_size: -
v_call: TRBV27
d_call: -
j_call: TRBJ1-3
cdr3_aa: CASSLAGGSGNTIYF
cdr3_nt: TGTGCCAGCAGTTTAGCCGGTGGGTCTGGAAACACCATATATTTT

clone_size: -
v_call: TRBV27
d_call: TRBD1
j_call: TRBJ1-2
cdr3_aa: CASGGTGDINGYTF
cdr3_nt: TGTGCCAGCGGTGGGACAGGGGATATCAATGGCTACACCTTC

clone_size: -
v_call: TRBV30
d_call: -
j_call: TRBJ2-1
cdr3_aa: CAWSPLYNEQFF
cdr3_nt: TGTGCCTGGAGCCCCCTTTACAATGAGCAGTTCTTC

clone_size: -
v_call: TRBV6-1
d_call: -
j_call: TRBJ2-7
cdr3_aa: CASSEGAGTYEQYF
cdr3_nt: TGTGCCAGCAGTGAAGGGGCAGGGACCTACGAGCAGTACTTC

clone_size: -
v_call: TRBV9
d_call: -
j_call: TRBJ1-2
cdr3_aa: CASSDRDEGYGYTF
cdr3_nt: TGTGCCAGCAGCGATAGGGACGAGGGGTATGGCTACACCTTC

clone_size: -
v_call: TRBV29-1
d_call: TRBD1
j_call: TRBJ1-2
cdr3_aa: CSVDRGSGGYTF
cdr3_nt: TGCAGCGTCGACAGGGGGTCGGGTGGCTACACCTTC

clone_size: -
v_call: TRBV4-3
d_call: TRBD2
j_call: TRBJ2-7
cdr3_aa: CASSPGGSGFRDEQYF
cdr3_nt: TGCGCCAGCAGCCCAGGCGGGAGCGGCTTTCGGGACGAGCAGTACTTC

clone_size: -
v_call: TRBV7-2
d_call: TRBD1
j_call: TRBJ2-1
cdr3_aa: CASSYPRGREFF
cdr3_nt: TGTGCCAGCAGCTACCCGAGGGGGCGTGAGTTCTTC

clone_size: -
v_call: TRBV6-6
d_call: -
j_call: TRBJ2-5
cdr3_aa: CASSYLGGPETQYF
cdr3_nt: TGTGCCAGCAGTTATCTCGGGGGCCCCGAGACCCAGTACTTC

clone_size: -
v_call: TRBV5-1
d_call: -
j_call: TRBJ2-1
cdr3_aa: CASSFEQTYNEQFF
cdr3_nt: TGCGCCAGCAGCTTTGAGCAAACCTACAATGAGCAGTTCTTC

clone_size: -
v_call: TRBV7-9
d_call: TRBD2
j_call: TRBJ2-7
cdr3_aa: CASSPGRSGSYEQYF
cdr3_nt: TGTGCCAGCAGCCCGGGGAGGAGCGGGAGCTACGAGCAGTACTTC

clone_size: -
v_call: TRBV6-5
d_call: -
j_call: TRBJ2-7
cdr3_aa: CATQEGYEQYF
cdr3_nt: TGTGCCACCCAAGAGGGCTACGAGCAGTACTTC

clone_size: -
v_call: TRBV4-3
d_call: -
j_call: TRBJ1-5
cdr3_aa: CASSQDWGTNQPQHF
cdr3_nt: TGCGCCAGCAGCCAAGATTGGGGCACTAATCAGCCCCAGCATTTT

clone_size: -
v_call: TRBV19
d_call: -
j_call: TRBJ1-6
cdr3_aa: CASSIAGYNSPLHF
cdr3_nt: TGTGCCAGTAGTATTGCCGGATATAATTCACCCCTCCACTTT

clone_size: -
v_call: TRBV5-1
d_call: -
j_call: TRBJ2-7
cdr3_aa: CASSSSPSYEQYF
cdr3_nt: TGCGCCAGCAGCTCCTCCCCCTCCTACGAGCAGTACTTC

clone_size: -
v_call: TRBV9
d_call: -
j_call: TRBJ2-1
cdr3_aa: CASSQGPEPGNEQFF
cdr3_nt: TGTGCCAGCAGCCAGGGACCCGAACCGGGCAATGAGCAGTTCTTC

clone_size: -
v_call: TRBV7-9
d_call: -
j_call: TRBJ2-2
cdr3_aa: CASSVNRATGELFF
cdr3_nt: TGTGCCAGCAGCGTAAACAGGGCTACCGGGGAGCTGTTTTTT

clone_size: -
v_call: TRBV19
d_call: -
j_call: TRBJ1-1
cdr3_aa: CASRSTQNTEAFF
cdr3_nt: TGTGCCAGTAGGTCGACACAGAACACTGAAGCTTTCTTT

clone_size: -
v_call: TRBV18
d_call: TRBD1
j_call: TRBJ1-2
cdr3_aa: CASSSGQNPNYGYTF
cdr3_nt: TGTGCCAGCTCGTCGGGACAGAACCCTAACTATGGCTACACCTTC

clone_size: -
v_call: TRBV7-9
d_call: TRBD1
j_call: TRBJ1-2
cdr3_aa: CASSLTGENGYTF
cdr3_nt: TGTGCCAGCAGCCTGACAGGGGAAAATGGCTACACCTTC

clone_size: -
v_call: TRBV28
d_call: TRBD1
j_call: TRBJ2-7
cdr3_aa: CASSSIVSGTGGYEQYF
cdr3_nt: TGTGCCAGCAGTTCCATTGTATCCGGGACAGGGGGATACGAGCAGTACTTC

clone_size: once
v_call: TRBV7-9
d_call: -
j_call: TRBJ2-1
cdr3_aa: CASSPRGQNEQFF
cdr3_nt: TGTGCCAGCAGCCCCAGAGGGCAGAATGAGCAGTTCTTC

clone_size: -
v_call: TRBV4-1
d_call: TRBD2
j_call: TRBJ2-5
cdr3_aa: CASSQTSLAQETQYF
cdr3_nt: TGCGCCAGCAGCCAAACCTCACTAGCGCAAGAGACCCAGTACTTC

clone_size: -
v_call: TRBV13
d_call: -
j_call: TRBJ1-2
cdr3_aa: CASSSDTGYTF
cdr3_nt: TGTGCCAGCAGCTCGGACACTGGCTACACCTTC

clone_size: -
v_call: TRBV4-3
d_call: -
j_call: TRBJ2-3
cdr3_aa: CASSQESPTGADTQYF
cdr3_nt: TGCGCCAGCAGCCAAGAATCCCCAACGGGGGCAGATACGCAGTATTTT

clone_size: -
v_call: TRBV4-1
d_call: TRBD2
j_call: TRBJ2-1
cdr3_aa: CASSQMAGTSGSEQFF
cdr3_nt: TGCGCCAGCAGCCAAATGGCTGGGACTAGCGGGAGTGAGCAGTTCTTC

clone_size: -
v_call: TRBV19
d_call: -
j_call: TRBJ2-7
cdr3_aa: CASSPRLEKPYEQYF
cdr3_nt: TGTGCCAGTAGTCCTCGACTAGAAAAACCCTACGAGCAGTACTTC

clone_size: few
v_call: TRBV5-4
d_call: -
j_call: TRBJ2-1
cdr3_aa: CASSLNNEQFF
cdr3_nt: TGTGCCAGCAGCTTGAACAATGAGCAGTTCTTC

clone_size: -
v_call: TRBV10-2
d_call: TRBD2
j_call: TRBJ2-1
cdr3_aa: CASKPSGSIDNEQFF
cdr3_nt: TGCGCCAGCAAGCCCAGCGGGAGTATCGACAATGAGCAGTTCTTC

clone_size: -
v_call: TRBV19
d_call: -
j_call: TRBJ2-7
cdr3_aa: CASSMDTESYEQYF
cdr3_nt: TGTGCCAGTAGTATGGACACTGAGTCCTACGAGCAGTACTTC

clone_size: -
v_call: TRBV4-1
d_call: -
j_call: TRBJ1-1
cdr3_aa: CASSQIQGRENTEAFF
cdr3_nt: TGCGCCAGCAGCCAAATTCAGGGGAGGGAGAACACTGAAGCTTTCTTT

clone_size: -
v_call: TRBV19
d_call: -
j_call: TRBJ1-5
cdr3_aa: CASSMKSFNQPQHF
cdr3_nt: TGTGCCAGTAGTATGAAGTCCTTCAATCAGCCCCAGCATTTT

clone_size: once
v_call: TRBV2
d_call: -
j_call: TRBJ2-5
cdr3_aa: CAWVGGPKETQYF
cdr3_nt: TGTGCATGGGTGGGAGGACCTAAAGAGACCCAGTACTTC

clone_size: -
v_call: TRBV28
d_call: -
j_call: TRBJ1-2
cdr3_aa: CASSFAGAPYGYTF
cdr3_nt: TGTGCCAGCAGTTTCGCGGGGGCGCCTTATGGCTACACCTTC

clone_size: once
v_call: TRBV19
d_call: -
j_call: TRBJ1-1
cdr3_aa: CASSRMGNTEAFF
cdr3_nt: TGTGCCAGTAGTAGGATGGGGAACACTGAAGCTTTCTTT

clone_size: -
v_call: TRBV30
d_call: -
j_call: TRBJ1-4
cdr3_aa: CAWSVQNRREKLFF
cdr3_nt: TGTGCCTGGAGTGTACAAAACAGAAGGGAAAAACTGTTTTTT

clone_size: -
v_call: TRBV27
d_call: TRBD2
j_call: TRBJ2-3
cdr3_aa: CASSPWGSGRSDTQYF
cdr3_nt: TGTGCCAGCAGTCCCTGGGGTAGCGGGAGGTCAGATACGCAGTATTTT

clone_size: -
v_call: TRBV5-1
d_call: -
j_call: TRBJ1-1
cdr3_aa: CASGPETGRGSGGDTEAFF
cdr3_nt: TGCGCCAGCGGCCCAGAAACAGGACGGGGAAGTGGAGGGGACACTGAAGCTTTCTTT

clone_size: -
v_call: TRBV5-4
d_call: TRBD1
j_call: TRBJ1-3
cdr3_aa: CASSVGQNSGNTIYF
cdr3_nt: TGTGCCAGCAGCGTGGGACAGAACTCTGGAAACACCATATATTTT